A single sample is the source of the 21 T cell receptor beta chains below, sequenced in a study of glioma-infiltrating T cells after dendritic cell vaccination. This table comes from immunoSEQ multiplex PCR, and its TCRdb copy is limited to in-frame clones, with some not included. The data hold about 38,000 clones, with about 80% observed a single time. The material was blood, obtained before dendritic cell vaccination. The receptors derive from a human donor with glioblastoma.

This clone was seen more than once but under ten times. This sequence joins TRBV6-7 and TRBJ2-3; 10 nucleotides match TRBD1. TRBV6-7 is an ORF, and what it does is uncertain. The ends lost 4 bases at V and 3 bases at J; junction bases unmatched: 7. This CDR3 has 16 residues. The CDR3 sequence: CASSSAGTGVTDTQYF. The CDR3 DNA follows: TGTGCCAGCAGTTCTGCCGGGACAGGGGTAACAGATACGCAGTATTTT.

The chain recombines TRBV4-3 with TRBJ2-1, with TRBD2 matching over 10 bases. Germline V gene lookup returns CDR1 LGHNA and CDR2 YSLEER. The CDR3 runs 15 residues. The V segment lost 0 bases and the J segment 10 bases; nucleotides outside the gene matches: 6. CDR3 amino acids: CASSQETSGVGEQFF. Here the CDR3 DNA reads TGCGCCAGCAGCCAAGAAACTAGCGGGGTGGGGGAGCAGTTCTTC.

This chain joins TRBV5-1 and TRBJ2-7; TRBD2 is a possible D gene (5 bases). Germline loops: CDR1 SGHRS, CDR2 YFSETQ. This CDR3 contains 15 residues. The V and J ends lost 3 bases and 4 bases respectively, with 17 bases between them. In DNA form, the CDR3 reads TGCGCCAGCAGCTCTGACACAGAGGGTATATACGAGCAGTACTTC. Protein product: CASSSDTEGIYEQYF. The full variable domain, rest sourced from reference TRBV5-1 and TRBJ2-7, is KAGVTQTPRYLIKTRGQQVTLSCSPISGHRSVSWYQQTPGQGLQFLFEYFSETQRNKGNFPGRFSGRQFSNSRSEMNVSTLELGDSALYLCASSSDTEGIYEQYFGPGTRLTVT.

The rearrangement joins TRBV5-1 to TRBJ1-4, with D hard to call. CDR1 and CDR2 (germline): SGHRS, YFSETQ. This CDR3 has 14 residues. Between the trimmed V and J ends, which lost 4 bases and 0 bases, there was a span of 7 bases. The CDR3 protein is CASSTGTTNEKLFF. The CDR3 nucleotides read TGCGCCAGCAGCACCGGGACAACTAATGAAAAACTGTTTTTT.

The chain uses TRBV4-3 and TRBJ1-2, with a tentative D call TRBD1 (5 bases). Germline V gene lookup returns CDR1 LGHNA and CDR2 YSLEER. This CDR3 contains 15 residues. Deletions cut 1 base from V and 3 bases from J, with 12 bases between. The CDR3 sequence is CASSQASQGDYGYTF. CDR3 nucleotide sequence: TGCGCCAGCAGCCAAGCAAGCCAGGGTGACTATGGCTACACCTTC.

The gene calls are TRBV18 and TRBJ1-4; a weak D match, TRBD1 (6 bases). Trimming pared 1 base from V and 4 bases from J, leaving 13 bases between. The CDR3 has 16 amino acids. Germline CDR1 reads KGHSH; CDR2 reads LQKENI. CDR3 amino acids: CASSPRQGPINEKLFF. The CDR3 DNA sequence: TGTGCCAGCTCACCACGGCAGGGGCCAATTAATGAAAAACTGTTTTTT.

The V and J genes are TRBV18 and TRBJ1-2, with TRBD1 identical over 9 bases. The V gene end was trimmed by 5 bases and the J gene end by 7 bases; junction bases not matched to a gene: 5. This CDR3 comprises 13 residues. Looked up from germline, CDR1 is KGHSH and CDR2 is LQKENI. The CDR3 is CASSSGTGSGYTF. The CDR3 DNA reads as TGTGCCAGCTCATCTGGGACAGGGAGTGGCTACACCTTC.

Comment on this clone: A junction end diverges from the germline sequence, so it may reflect a read error. The same CDR3 also results from other DNA sequences found in this sample. The genes are TRBV5-6 and TRBJ1-6; no reliable D call. This CDR3 is 15 amino acids long. Germline V gene lookup returns CDR1 SGHDT and CDR2 YYEEEE. CDR3 coding DNA: TGTGCCAGCAGCTTGTCTGCAGGCTATAATTCCCCCCTCCACTTT. It encodes CASSLSAGYNSPLHF. Using reference TRBV5-6 and TRBJ1-6 for the parts outside the CDR3, the full variable domain is DAGVTQSPTHLIKTRGQQVTLRCSPKSGHDTVSWYQQALGQGPQFIFQYYEEEERQRGNFPDRFSGHQFPNYSSELNVNALLLGDSALYLCASSLSAGYNSPLHFGNGTRLTVT.

The gene calls are TRBV9 and TRBJ2-1; unclear D gene. V was trimmed by 3 bases and J by 8 bases, leaving 6 bases between them. The CDR3 consists of 11 residues. The germline CDR1 and CDR2 sequences are SGDLS and YYNGEE. The CDR3 loop reads CASSASDEQFF. As DNA, the CDR3 is TGTGCCAGCAGCGCCTCAGATGAGCAGTTCTTC.

The chain carries TRBV19 and TRBJ1-2; D is unresolved. The germline V and J ends were trimmed by 8 bases and 2 bases, with 12 bases remaining between them. CDR1 is LNHDA, CDR2 SQIVND, per germline (reference sequence). The CDR3 contains 13 residues. CDR3 coding DNA: TGTGCCAGTCGCATACGGTCCAACTATGGCTACACCTTC. It encodes CASRIRSNYGYTF.

This chain uses TRBV2 with TRBJ1-5; D is unclear. In germline, CDR1 is SNHLY, CDR2 FYNNEI. CDR3 size: 13 residues. Trimming removed 7 bases from V and 5 bases from J, with 12 bases in between. The CDR3 coding sequence is TGTGCCAGCATTTTAACTCGGGATCAGCCCCAGCATTTT. Protein product: CASILTRDQPQHF. Combining the CDR3 with reference TRBV2 and TRBJ1-5 gives the whole variable domain EPEVTQTPSHQVTQMGQEVILRCVPISNHLYFYWYRQILGQKVEFLVSFYNNEISEKSEIFDDQFSVERPDGSNFTLKIRSTKLEDSAMYFCASILTRDQPQHFGDGTRLSIL.

This chain joins TRBV28 and TRBJ1-2, with 7 bases matching TRBD1. The CDR3 is 14 amino acids. V was clipped by 6 bases and J by 8 bases; unmatched bases: 12. Germline CDR1 is MDHEN and CDR2 is SYDVKM. Here the CDR3 reads CASRIPGQVGGYTF. CDR3 nucleotide sequence: TGTGCCAGCAGGATACCCGGACAGGTTGGCGGCTACACCTTC.

J is TRBJ2-2 and V is TRBV5-1; 8 bases align to TRBD2. V trimming: 1 base; J trimming: 3 bases; junction bases outside the gene matches: 8. The CDR3 has 17 amino acids. Germline-derived CDR1 and CDR2 are SGHRS and YFSETQ. Here the CDR3 reads CASSLTGGTPDTGELFF. The CDR3, as DNA: TGCGCCAGCAGCTTGACGGGGGGGACCCCCGACACCGGGGAGCTGTTTTTT.

This clone was counted once. V and J are TRBV19 and TRBJ2-2, with 12 bases matching TRBD1. V lost 5 bases, J lost 3 bases, and 4 bases stayed unmatched. Per the germline V gene, CDR1 is LNHDA and CDR2 is SQIVND (reference sequence). There are 16 residues in the CDR3. The CDR3 coding sequence is TGTGCCAGTAGTCGGGACAGGGGGCGGGACACCGGGGAGCTGTTTTTT. This sequence encodes CASSRDRGRDTGELFF.

The chain uses TRBV5-6 and TRBJ2-7; 8 bases line up with TRBD1. This CDR3 has 19 amino acids. CDR1 is SGHDT, CDR2 YYEEEE, per germline. With V trimmed by 0 bases and J by 2 bases, 16 bases remained unmatched. The CDR3 DNA reads TGTGCCAGCAGCTTGGCCCCAGGGGGCGCCGGCTTGGGGACCTACGAGCAGTACTTC. It codes for CASSLAPGGAGLGTYEQYF.

J is TRBJ2-4 and V is TRBV5-6, with D uncertain. Germline V gene lookup returns CDR1 SGHDT and CDR2 YYEEEE. The length of the CDR3 is 14 residues. Trimming pared 6 bases from V and 0 bases from J, leaving 10 bases between. Here the CDR3 DNA reads TGTGCCAGCACGAGAGAAATAGCCAAAAACATTCAGTACTTC. Translating gives CASTREIAKNIQYF.

The chain employs TRBV7-2 and TRBJ1-6, with TRBD1 as a possible D gene (5 bases). Deletions cut 5 bases from V and 9 bases from J, with 17 bases between. Germline V gene sequence: CDR1 SGHTA, CDR2 FQGNSA. The CDR3 runs to 15 residues. This CDR3 reads CASSLIQASGSPLHF. CDR3 bases: TGTGCCAGCAGCCTAATACAGGCCTCCGGTTCACCCCTCCACTTT. Supplemented by reference TRBV7-2 and TRBJ1-6, the full variable domain reads GAGVSQSPSNKVTEKGKDVELRCDPISGHTALYWYRQSLGQGLEFLIYFQGNSAPDKSGLPSDRFSAERTGGSVSTLTIQRTQQEDSAVYLCASSLIQASGSPLHFGNGTRLTVT.

The chain couples TRBV19 to TRBJ1-5; no firm D call. Looked up from germline, CDR1 is LNHDA and CDR2 is SQIVND (reference sequence). This CDR3 spans 14 amino acids. The V end lost 3 bases, the J end lost 4 bases, and 10 bases lay between the germline ends. CDR3 amino acids: CASSMGRLNQPQHF. Here the CDR3 DNA reads TGTGCCAGTAGTATGGGCAGATTGAATCAGCCCCAGCATTTT.

CDR3 in amino acids: CASSQDRARLAGGQGGANVLTF. CDR3 nucleotide sequence: TGCGCCAGCAGCCAAGACAGGGCGAGACTAGCGGGGGGGCAGGGTGGGGCCAACGTCCTGACTTTC. V usage is TRBV4-1 and J usage is TRBJ2-6; 14 nucleotides match TRBD2. This CDR3 has 22 residues. Germline V gene sequence: CDR1 MGHRA, CDR2 YSYEKL. V lost 0 bases to trimming and J lost 3 bases; unmatched junction nucleotides: 13.

This clone is a singleton in its sample. The gene calls are TRBV6-5 and TRBJ2-3, with unresolved D. The CDR3 extends over 16 amino acids. Between the trimmed V and J ends, which lost 3 bases and 0 bases, there was a span of 13 bases. Per germline, CDR1 MNHEY and CDR2 SVGAGI. DNA of the CDR3: TGTGCCAGCAGTTATATTTCACGCTACAGCACAGATACGCAGTATTTT. Translated, it gives CASSYISRYSTDTQYF.

The chain recombines TRBV19 with TRBJ2-2, with 11 bases lining up with TRBD2. V shed 4 bases and J 0 bases; nucleotides not matched to a gene: 4. The CDR3 contains 17 residues. Germline loops: CDR1 LNHDA, CDR2 SQIVND (reference sequence). CDR3 nucleotides: TGTGCCAGTAGTAGGCTAGCGGGGGGCGCGAACACCGGGGAGCTGTTTTTT. Its translation: CASSRLAGGANTGELFF.